The rows below give T cell receptor beta chains drawn from one sample of a study of blood T cell repertoires in COVID-19. TCRdb's table, derived via immunoSEQ multiplex PCR, lists solely in-frame clones and lacks some. The repertoire holds about 210,000 clones, with about 88% as singletons. The sample consisted of PBMCs or T cells enriched from blood (not recorded which). These TCRs come from a middle-aged woman in a cohort exposed to, infected with or recovered from COVID-19 (not recorded which). The CDR3 runs from the conserved cysteine through the conserved F or W.

J: TRBJ2-1; V: TRBV2; CDR3: CASSETGRPSSYNEQFF
J: TRBJ1-1; V: TRBV13; CDR3: CASSPRQGGTEAFF
J: TRBJ1-1; V: TRBV19; CDR3: CASSRLHTGGSDTEAFF
J: TRBJ1-3; V: TRBV3-1/TRBV3-2; CDR3: CASKGDSGNTIYF
J: TRBJ1-2; V: TRBV3-1/TRBV3-2; CDR3: CASSPTTGQGVHGYTF
J: TRBJ2-3; V: TRBV9; CDR3: CASSVEGGELTDTQYF
J: TRBJ1-1; V: TRBV6-5; CDR3: CASSLNRGTEAFF
J: TRBJ2-2; V: TRBV27; CDR3: CASSLSGGVGTGELFF
J: TRBJ1-3; V: TRBV10-3; CDR3: CAIGGTGNSGNTIYF
J: TRBJ2-7; V: TRBV7-9; CDR3: CASSDSILKPYEQYF
J: TRBJ1-1; V: TRBV11-2; CDR3: CASSLAFTGGEAFF
J: TRBJ1-4; V: TRBV2; CDR3: CASIKQGSLNEKLFF
J: TRBJ2-7; V: TRBV6-1; CDR3: CASSEGTGGRYEQYF
J: TRBJ2-7; V: TRBV21-1; CDR3: CASSTRLAGVNYEQYF
J: TRBJ2-1; V: TRBV11-2; CDR3: CASSLAGTSGNYEQFF
J: TRBJ2-7; V: TRBV7-2; CDR3: CASSFLPSGYEQYF
J: TRBJ2-5; V: TRBV5-6; CDR3: CASSSRRWLAGLGDF
J: TRBJ1-6; V: TRBV11-2; CDR3: CASSLEAGRINSPLHF
J: TRBJ1-4; V: TRBV28; CDR3: CASSPLTGAVVEKLFF
J: TRBJ1-2; V: TRBV6-2/TRBV6-3; CDR3: CASSHLGTSGYGYTF
J: TRBJ2-5; V: TRBV14; CDR3: CASSPRGNVGTQYF
J: TRBJ1-2; V: TRBV30; CDR3: CAWGLGTSNYGYTF
J: TRBJ2-2; V: TRBV2; CDR3: CASSASSGSRQLFF
J: TRBJ1-5; V: TRBV6-5; CDR3: CASTSGSNQPQHF
J: TRBJ2-5; V: TRBV11-3; CDR3: CASSLRQGAGETQYF
J: TRBJ1-2; V: TRBV5-4; CDR3: CASSPPQGGYTF
J: TRBJ1-1; V: TRBV29-1; CDR3: CSVRVAGLNTEAFF
J: TRBJ2-7; V: TRBV2; CDR3: CASSPGGPSYEQYF
J: TRBJ1-1; V: TRBV2; CDR3: CASRGTGTGGEAFF
J: TRBJ1-1; V: TRBV27; CDR3: CASSLSGQGAEAFF